The next 9 T cell receptor beta chains were all read from a single sample in a study of neurological immune-mediated disorders. Each CDR3 protein is one row after TCRdb ran MiXCR on the 5' RACE reads. Of approximately 40,000 distinct CDR3 sequences listed, 3.5% to 4% are singletons. The specimen was PBMCs. The source of these receptors is a man aged 25 to 40 with multiple sclerosis.

This clonotype was seen at least ten times. The V gene is TRBV7-2, the J gene TRBJ2-1; tentatively, D is TRBD2 (6 bases). Germline V lookup: CDR1 SGHTA, CDR2 FQGNSA. CDR3 length: 14 amino acids. V was clipped by 8 bases and J by 5 bases, with 16 bases between them. The CDR3 region is CASSKGLTNNEQFF. The CDR3 coding sequence is TGTGCCAGCTCTAAGGGACTCACAAACAATGAGCAGTTCTTC.

This clonotype has just a few counts. The chain links TRBV15 to TRBJ1-1; D gene uncertain. The germline V and J ends were trimmed by 0 bases and 1 base, with 9 bases remaining between them. Germline CDR1 reads LNHNV; CDR2 reads YYDKDF (reference sequence). CDR3 length: 15 residues. This chain's CDR3 is CATSRDRVKNTEAFF. The CDR3, as DNA: TGTGCCACCAGCAGAGATAGGGTTAAGAACACTGAAGCTTTCTTT. Full variable domain (outside the CDR3, taken from reference TRBV15 and TRBJ1-1): DAMVIQNPRYQVTQFGKPVTLSCSQTLNHNVMYWYQQKSSQAPKLLFHYYDKDFNNEADTPDNFQSRRPNTSFCFLDIRSPGLGDTAMYLCATSRDRVKNTEAFFGQGTRLTVV.

This clonotype was detected ten times or more. The chain uses TRBV5-1 and TRBJ2-7, with D hard to call. CDR1 is SGHRS and CDR2 is YFSETQ in the germline V gene. This CDR3 spans 11 amino acids. The germline V and J ends were trimmed by 0 bases and 4 bases, with 2 bases remaining between them. The DNA for the CDR3 is TGCGCCAGCAGCTTGGAGTACGAGCAGTACTTC. Translation gives CASSLEYEQYF.

Many counts were recorded for this clonotype. J is TRBJ1-5 and V is TRBV5-6; D gene uncertain. Looked up from germline, CDR1 is SGHDT and CDR2 is YYEEEE. The V gene lost 2 bases and the J gene lost 3 bases, with 9 bases spanning the gap. This CDR3 contains 14 residues. CDR3 protein: CASSFKRINQPQHF. The CDR3 DNA is TGTGCCAGCAGCTTCAAGCGGATCAATCAGCCCCAGCATTTT.

Details on this clonotype: The junction does not match germline at one end; this may be a read error. V usage is TRBV6-1 and J usage is TRBJ1-5; 8 nucleotides match TRBD1. The CDR3 length is 13 residues. Germline V lookup: CDR1 MNHNS, CDR2 SASEGT. The CDR3 is CASSRRGQQPKHF. CDR3 coding DNA: TGTGCCAGCAGCCGCAGGGGGCAACAGCCCAAGCATTTT.

V is TRBV7-6 and J is TRBJ2-7, with D perhaps being TRBD1 or TRBD2 (5 bases each). V dropped 1 base and J dropped 4 bases, with 11 bases sitting between them. The CDR3 is 14 residues long. The germline gives CDR1 SGHVS, CDR2 FNYEAQ. The CDR3, as DNA: TGTGCCAGCAGCTTAGACTTGAGGGGATACGAGCAGTACTTC. Residues: CASSLDLRGYEQYF.

Ten or more counts support this clonotype. This chain joins TRBV4-3 and TRBJ1-2, with D possibly matching TRBD1 (5 bases). This CDR3 comprises 14 residues. V dropped 1 base and J dropped 8 bases, with 14 bases sitting between them. Germline V gene lookup returns CDR1 LGHNA and CDR2 YSLEER. CDR3 bases: TGCGCCAGCAGCCAAGTCCCAGGGATGGTGGGCTACACCTTC. This encodes CASSQVPGMVGYTF.

This clonotype was counted many times. The rearrangement uses TRBV20-1 and TRBJ2-3; 12 bases fit TRBD2. CDR3 length: 14 amino acids. V shed 4 bases and J 3 bases; nucleotides not matched to a gene: 2. Germline CDR1 DFQATT, CDR2 SNEGSKA (reference sequence). In nucleotides, the CDR3 is TGCAGTGCTATCCTAGCGGGGGGGACAGATACGCAGTATTTT. Protein: CSAILAGGTDTQYF.

This clonotype was counted ten times or more. This chain links TRBV9 with TRBJ2-1; 10 bases agree with TRBD1. Germline V gives CDR1 SGDLS, CDR2 YYNGEE. The CDR3 loop spans 15 amino acids. V gave up 0 bases and J gave up 7 bases; unmatched junction bases: 4. The DNA for the CDR3 is TGTGCCAGCAGCGTAGGGGGACAGGGGAGGAATGAGCAGTTCTTC. It codes for CASSVGGQGRNEQFF.